This TCR beta chain was sequenced for a study of cytomegalovirus exposure and HLA in healthy donors (TCRdb year 2017). Looking at the study overall: In an earlier analysis of under 600 of the donors, 276 Gb of sequence data and 90 million to 120 million unique TCR beta sequences from about 190 million T cells were reported. An early release covering 550 to 650 HLA-typed donors comprised about 300 gigabases of sequencing data and tens of millions of unique TCR sequences. Of the 300 to 500 genotyped donors, over 80% were placed in the genetic ancestry cluster associated with self-reported Caucasian donors. The aim of the study was to test whether cataloging public T cell receptors could identify signatures of past pathogen exposure. Using immunosequencing, the study profiled T cell repertoires from roughly 650 subjects and related those repertoires to cytomegalovirus serostatus. A separate validation cohort of more than 100 different subjects was used in addition to the approximately 700-subject first cohort. To predict cytomegalovirus infection status, the study combined high-throughput TCR immunosequencing, statistical association of individual TCRs with disease status, and machine learning. To study patterns of TCR occurrence, a later analysis re-analyzed previously published TCR beta repertoires from 600 to 750 donors and added high-resolution HLA genotyping. Rather than using new phenotypic data, the later analysis identified candidate immune exposures from TCR beta sequences and from how often those sequences occurred across donors. An earlier analysis of several hundred of the donors applied high-throughput TCR beta sequencing to assess whether each TCR beta V gene segment acted as functional or pseudogenic. Donor age, sex, ethnicity and CMV serostatus were compiled alongside the repertoire data. A later genetic analysis used genome-wide SNP genotypes for about 60% of the 666 donors, treating that subset as a discovery cohort. All discovery cohort repertoires had been generated on a single sequencing platform. HLA typing covered class I and class II loci at four-digit resolution. Typing coverage differed by locus: A, B, C, DRB1 and DQB1 were typed in about 629-640 donors, DQA1 in 500 to 550, DPA1 in roughly 590, and DPB1 in approximately 450. A few DR-DQ haplotypes were handled as single units for association and clustering because linkage in the cohort was strong. Across 300 to 500 genotyped donors of the cohort, an average of about 240,000 unique TCR beta nucleotide sequences per donor were sequenced, and approximately 19% of those sequences were non-productive. What the study reported, not specific to this receptor: Because the 87-base-pair reads could not distinguish some IMGT-functional V segments, including TRBV6-2 and TRBV6-3, those segments were excluded. A later analysis found that most CMV-associated TCR beta chains appeared HLA-restricted, with HLA associations seemingly driven largely by CMV exposure. For the cohort, immune exposure information was limited to CMV serostatus. The earlier analysis of some 560 of the donors excluded approximately 15 rarely observed V segments, including chromosome 9 orphons, because counts were too low. A further reported finding was that TCR beta sequences accurately predicted the HLA-A and HLA-B alleles for most subjects in the first cohort. Broadly in line with IMGT annotations, most TCR beta V segments showed up in productive rearrangements about 90% or about 30% of the time in an earlier analysis of about 500 of the donors. Only TCR beta chains were sequenced in this cohort, and the absence of alpha or paired-chain data limited detectable features. Most TCR sequences were observed very rarely across donors, whereas some public TCRs were present in many individuals. Sequencing depth was assumed to be roughly uniform across donors in the presence/absence analyses, though that assumption may not hold. Because some donors lacked HLA typing at each locus, the association tests relied only on the typed subset. A group of highly shared sequence variants was considered likely to be a technical artifact of the sequencing pipeline. Assigning TCR associations to individual alleles was difficult when HLA alleles, especially DR and DQ, strongly co-occurred. Compared with the approximately 670-donor mean, donors in an Asian-associated ancestry cluster had fewer N-insertions in productive TCRs, according to a later genetic analysis. According to a later analysis, TCR association rates differed among HLA loci, with DRB1 alleles showing the most associated TCRs and HLA-C alleles showing the fewest. V-gene and J-gene trimming of TCR beta chains was associated with a missense DCLRE1C variant in a later genetic analysis, and the association was replicated in an independent cohort. Linkage disequilibrium might explain the correlated functional status among segregating V segments, but an unknown experimental factor could not be excluded. The authors suggested that the approach could potentially be generalized to other disease states and immunological phenotypes. A later analysis associated 15,000 or so TCR beta sequences with specific HLA alleles at a false discovery rate of 0.05. In both the original and validation cohorts, the classifier was reported to diagnose cytomegalovirus status with high specificity and sensitivity. According to a later analysis, parvovirus B19, influenza, CMV and Epstein-Barr virus appeared linked to several top co-occurrence clusters. Three of the identified cytomegalovirus-associated TCR beta chains were confirmed in vitro to be specific for cytomegalovirus antigens. In a later analysis, HLA-associated TCR beta chains showed more clonal expansion and lower generation probabilities than non-associated chains that were equally common. The study listed over 150 TCR beta chains as associated with cytomegalovirus.

Library preparation used the immunoSEQ multiplex PCR assay. For the multiplex PCR, a mixture combining 60 forward primers for TCR Vbeta segments and 13 reverse primers for TCR Jbeta segments was used. The CDR3 region of rearranged TCR beta genes was amplified from genomic DNA with a multiplex PCR assay. The Illumina HiSeq System was used to sequence the amplified TCR beta libraries as 87-base-pair reads. The authors' analysis ran thus. A later analysis counted approximately 76 million unique TCR beta chains across the 550 to 750 repertoires, and around 9.9 million of these chains were shared by at least two donors. Raw reads were error-corrected and collapsed into unique sequences by a nearest-neighbor algorithm in which closely related sequences were merged to remove PCR and sequencing errors. Alignment of CDR3 sequences to IMGT reference sequences was used to assign V, D and J gene segments. For a sequence to be retained, a match of at least six nucleotides to both a V gene segment and a J gene segment was required. A rearrangement counted as productive if the CDR3 had no stop codons and remained in frame with V and J, and every other rearrangement counted as non-productive. Following IMGT convention, CDR3 was defined as the stretch from the second conserved V-encoded cysteine to the conserved J-encoded phenylalanine. In an earlier analysis of around 600 of the donors, sequences lacking an unambiguous match to a single V gene segment were excluded. An earlier analysis of some 500 of the donors classified V segments as functional when productive rearrangements were above 56.7% and as segregating when the standard deviation between donors was above 5%. To diagnose cytomegalovirus status from the catalog of TCR beta chain sequences, a statistical classification framework was built. V and J gene assignment, in a later analysis, came from comparing TCR nucleotide sequences with IMGT/GENE-DB human TR gene sequences. A later analysis assigned CDR3 sequences and most-parsimonious VDJ recombination scenarios with the TCRdist pipeline. In a later analysis, each TCR beta chain was defined by its CDR3 amino acid sequence together with its V-gene family, and reads lacking a unique V-gene family were excluded. A later analysis removed 450 to 600 highly shared, low-generation-probability nucleotide sequences to deal with suspected cross-contamination and a sequencing artifact. For each public chain, a later analysis derived a clonal expansion index from normalized ranks of inferred template counts within each repertoire. A later analysis computed generation probabilities with a VDJ recombination model fitted to out-of-frame rearrangements, and checked the results against IGoR. Hypergeometric tests were used in a later analysis to score TCR-TCR, TCR-HLA and TCR-CMV co-occurrence, with a repertoire-size bias correction applied to the TCR pairs. False discovery rates were estimated in a later analysis by permuting HLA or CMV assignments 20 times. In a later analysis, co-occurring TCRs were grouped using DBSCAN, with TCRdist sequence similarity added in when clustering inside HLA-allele-positive subsets. Repertoires with fewer than 30,000 or more than 120,000 public chains, plus five repertoires with anomalous nucleotide sharing, were excluded from co-occurrence clustering. This is the immuneACCESS table as TCRdb keeps it, with only in-frame sequences that have V and J called. A part of the clones is gone; compared with another copy, unresolved V genes explain less than half, and the rest is unexplained. V, J and clone size reflect that table, while D and trimming were determined from the DNA. The data table for this sample lists around 78,000 clones. 3% to 4% of the sample belongs to the ten largest clones.

The CDR3 covers 14 residues, taking in both the cysteine and the phenylalanine. The read is trimmed to its CDR3 DNA, 42 bases read in frame from base 1. Via the germline V gene (reference sequence), CDR1 is MNHEY and CDR2 SMNVEV. The junction shows trimming of 8 bases on V and 3 bases on J, plus 16 bases between the germline ends. The cohort was made up of approximately 670 healthy bone marrow donors. At the time of sampling, every cohort member was nominally healthy, though immune exposures that went unrecorded were likely present. The donor tested CMV seropositive and was one of the 289 seropositive cohort members. Every donor gave a peripheral blood sample, and the peripheral blood mononuclear cells from that sample were used for TCR beta sequencing. The Qiagen DNeasy Blood Extraction Kit was used to extract genomic DNA from the blood cell samples. As to this clone: Its recognized antigen is unknown.

The rearrangement combines TRBV27 with TRBJ1-1; a weak D assignment points to TRBD1 (5 bases agree). The sequence came from a man aged 18-30 years in good health and CMV-seropositive. Sequencing input: PBMCs. The nucleotide sequence is given as TGTGCCAGCGGGCCCAGGGAAGGACACACTGAAGCTTTCTTT. Translation gives CASGPREGHTEAFF.